This entry is about one T cell receptor beta chain. Its antigen has not been determined. Base qualities are not at hand, and no much larger clone is one base apart. The donors were healthy, HIV-negative adults with no recently reported acute infections or vaccinations. Only Caucasian adults living in Nashville, Tennessee, USA were represented among the donors. CD4+ T cells were enriched through magnetic negative selection, after which naive cells were positively selected on CD45RA and the remaining negative fraction served as the memory subset. Blood was collected by leukapheresis, and PBMCs were isolated by Ficoll-Histopaque density gradient centrifugation and then cryopreserved in liquid nitrogen vapor phase. Analytical flow cytometry was used to check the purity and quantity of every magnetically sorted T cell population. Genomic DNA was isolated from each sorted fraction and quantified by UV absorbance on a Nanodrop 2000c.

Using the deep immunoSEQ assay, multiplex PCR amplified TCR CDR3 regions from genomic DNA. Genomic DNA extracted from each cell subset was distributed evenly over all wells of several immunoSEQ 96-well plates, and each plate served as one replicate. Each replicate PCR for sorted subsets received roughly 200 ng genomic DNA, equal to roughly 33,000 T cell genomes. Purified libraries were measured with a Qubit 3.0 fluorometer, size-checked on a Bioanalyzer 2100, and measured again with the KAPA Library Quantification kit. A separate single-read 150-cycle Illumina NextSeq 550 flow cell was used to sequence each immunoSEQ 96-well plate. The source study handled its data this way. Because only junctional sequences without quality scores were contained in the immunoSEQ output, filtering matching that applied to full-length reads could not be performed. To assign V/J genes and CDR3, sequences were annotated using PyIR, a Python wrapper for IgBLAST v1.9, with IMGT germline references. Any read was removed if the V/J assignment was weak (E-value above 1e-6), the CDR3 was missing, or the read contained stop codons, out-of-frame junctions, or ambiguous translated residues. V3J clonotypes were defined as sequences sharing an identical inferred V gene, J gene, and CDR3 amino acid sequence. The percentage overlap between two repertoires was calculated by dividing the number of shared unique clonotypes by the size of the smaller repertoire. Richness of each repertoire was evaluated using RTK rarefaction, the Chao1 estimator, and Recon v2.1 estimates of unobserved clonotypes. OLGA was used to compute generation probabilities for all TCRbeta clonotypes that the gDNA method yielded from a handful of donors. As stored in TCRdb, this immuneACCESS dataset retains in-frame rearrangements with V and J assigned. A fraction of the clones does not appear; measured against another copy, unresolved V genes explain less than half of the discrepancy, and the remainder lacks a known reason. For V, J and clone size, that table is used; D and trimming come from the DNA. In this sample the table shows roughly 1.5 million clones, approximately 98% of which occur a single time. The biggest ten clones account for about 0.45% of the sample.

The CDR3 goes from the cysteine to the phenylalanine over 15 residues. Just the 45-base CDR3 DNA is kept, in frame starting at base 1. In the germline V gene (reference sequence), CDR1 corresponds to MNHEY and CDR2 to SMNVEV. Germline trimming amounts to 8 bases on V and 4 bases on J, with 12 as the count of junction bases outside the gene matches. This sample is part of a study of shared clonotypes between healthy human individuals (dated by TCRdb to 2020 to 2022). Broadly, across the study: A few men and a couple of women, aged 18 to 49 years, made up the cohort. Per donor, three plates each were used for CD4 naive and CD4 memory, two for CD8 naive, and one for CD8 memory. To estimate repertoire size and how much clonotypes are shared between individuals, the study performed deep sequencing of blood TCR repertoires from roughly five healthy adults. Libraries were prepared and TCR repertoires were sequenced by different laboratories using diverse techniques, in order to increase sequencing depth and limit assay-specific biases. Per donor, leukapheresis produced somewhere between about 0.94 and 8.9 billion PBMCs.

Results and caveats for the whole study, not just this receptor: Larger estimated clonotype richness was generally found for naive subsets than for memory subsets. Sampling was limited to blood, and TCR repertoires in tissue likely differ from TCR repertoires in blood. Pairwise subsampling indicated that sequencing depth was expected to affect the degree of clonotype sharing among donors. Roughly 5.2% of naive CD4, 3.5% of naive CD8, about 2.1% of memory CD4, and 0.4% of memory CD8 clonotypes were shared across a few donors. Even with the large sequencing depth, rarefaction of the sorted-subset datasets indicated that sequencing was incomplete. Compared with non-shared clonotypes, clonotypes shared by all four sorted-subset donors had higher generation probabilities. Because the study included a small number of donors, the genetic and exposure-history diversity represented was limited.

This receptor was identified in a man aged 25 to 45 in good health. The sequenced sample was naive CD4+ T cells sorted from blood. Explained via the paper, the cell subset or site label denotes: CD45RA+ positively selected. The chain uses TRBV27 and TRBJ2-7; 9 bases in between match TRBD1. The nucleotides are TGTGCCAGCCAAACTAACAGGGGGCGAAGGTACGAGCAGTACTTC. Translation gives CASQTNRGRRYEQYF.